Each of the 21 T cell receptor beta chains below was sequenced from the same sample in a study of T cells expressing NK-cell markers. From the 5' RACE reads, TCRdb lists one entry per CDR3 protein and no DNA. Listed are 400,000 to 550,000 distinct CDR3 sequences; 6% to 8% falls within the top ten. The sequenced sample consisted of blood T cells: a sorted CD56 or NKG2C T cell subset, CD4+ or CD8+ T cells, or bulk PBMC T cells (not recorded which). The receptors derive from a woman between 18 and 75 years old in good health.

This chain links TRBV20-1 with TRBJ2-7; there is no DNA to check the TCRdb D call of TRBD1. The germline CDR1 and CDR2 sequences are DFQATT and SNEGSKA (reference sequence). This CDR3 comprises 14 residues. CDR3 residues: CSAREPGHSYEQYF.

The genes are TRBV29-1 and TRBJ2-3; the TRBD2 assignment by TCRdb is unverifiable without DNA. Germline CDR1 is SQVTM and CDR2 is ANQGSEA. The CDR3 has 14 residues. The CDR3 loop is CSVAPLAGEDTQYF.

The chain carries TRBV12-3 or TRBV12-4 and TRBJ1-5. This CDR3 has 12 amino acids. This CDR3 is CASSLALGPQHF.

This chain connects TRBV5-1 to TRBJ1-2; the TRBD1 assignment by TCRdb is unverifiable without DNA. Germline V gene sequence: CDR1 SGHRS, CDR2 YFSETQ. This CDR3 region has 17 residues. The CDR3 sequence is CASSLAPRDRFNYGYTF.

The gene calls are TRBV7-3 and TRBJ1-1; the D gene TCRdb calls, TRBD1, cannot be checked with no DNA. This CDR3 region has 14 residues. CDR1 is SGHTA, CDR2 FQGTGA, per germline. This chain's CDR3 is CASSLTGPNTEAFF.

This chain connects TRBV11-2 to TRBJ2-7; TCRdb calls TRBD2, which cannot be checked without DNA. The CDR3 is made up of 15 amino acids. Germline V gene lookup returns CDR1 SGHAT and CDR2 FQNNGV. CDR3 sequence: CASSLGSGRAGEQYF.

The chain uses TRBV3-1 and TRBJ1-5; TCRdb's D gene call, TRBD1, goes unchecked for lack of DNA. Germline CDR1 is LGHDT and CDR2 is YNNKEL (reference sequence). The CDR3 runs 16 residues. This CDR3 reads CASSPEQGVRNQPQHF.

The rearrangement uses TRBV6-1 and TRBJ1-6; TCRdb reports TRBD1, a call that lacks DNA to check it against. The CDR3 runs 17 residues. Germline CDR1 and CDR2: MNHNS and SASEGT. The CDR3 loop is CASSPDWGVAYNSPLHF.

The V and J genes are TRBV29-1 and TRBJ2-3; without DNA, the TCRdb call of TRBD1 cannot be checked. The germline V gene encodes CDR1 SQVTM and CDR2 ANQGSEA. The CDR3 has 14 amino acids. CDR3 protein: CSVVPGQATDTQYF.

This chain connects TRBV28 to TRBJ2-4; as DNA is missing, the TRBD1 call by TCRdb cannot be tested. The CDR3 has 17 residues. Germline loops: CDR1 MDHEN, CDR2 SYDVKM. CDR3 amino acids: CASRTGTGGLAKNIQYF.

This chain links TRBV3-1 with TRBJ2-1; as DNA is missing, the TRBD2 call by TCRdb cannot be tested. The CDR3 has 15 amino acids. Germline loops: CDR1 LGHDT, CDR2 YNNKEL (reference sequence). This chain's CDR3 is CASSLSLGGPDEQFF.

The gene calls are TRBV28 and TRBJ2-7; TCRdb lists TRBD1, though no DNA is available to test this call. The CDR3 spans 14 residues. Germline CDR1 reads MDHEN; CDR2 reads SYDVKM. CDR3 protein: CASSFRGQFYEQYF.

This chain's CDR3 is CASSLAYSPLHF. The V gene is TRBV11-2, the J gene TRBJ1-6. The CDR3 length is 12 residues. Germline CDR1 reads SGHAT; CDR2 reads FQNNGV.

This rearrangement joins TRBV20-1 to TRBJ1-1; there is no DNA to check the TCRdb D call of TRBD1. This CDR3 region has 14 residues. Germline lookup yields CDR1 DFQATT and CDR2 SNEGSKA (reference sequence). This chain's CDR3 is CSAGRTGGTGEAFF.

The gene calls are TRBV9 and TRBJ2-2; without DNA, the TCRdb call of TRBD2 cannot be checked. The CDR3 has 16 amino acids. The germline CDR1 and CDR2 sequences are SGDLS and YYNGEE. CDR3 residues: CASSVRSGPNTGELFF.

This chain connects TRBV12-3 or TRBV12-4 to TRBJ1-2. The CDR3 spans 12 residues. The CDR3 loop is CASSHGHHGYTF.

The CDR3: CSAPRTGTQPQHF. The chain recombines TRBV20-1 with TRBJ1-5; no DNA is available, so the TRBD1 call from TCRdb remains unchecked. Germline lookup yields CDR1 DFQATT and CDR2 SNEGSKA (reference sequence). The CDR3 runs to 13 residues.

The rearrangement joins TRBV30 to TRBJ2-1; the TCRdb D gene call, TRBD1, has no DNA to confirm it. This CDR3 is built from 14 residues. Germline lookup yields CDR1 GTSNPN and CDR2 SVGIG (reference sequence). CDR3 sequence: CAWSPLSVSNEQFF.

This rearrangement joins TRBV14 to TRBJ2-2; without DNA, the TCRdb call of TRBD1 cannot be checked. Germline CDR1 and CDR2: SGHDN and FVKESK. The CDR3 loop spans 17 amino acids. CDR3 sequence: CASSQLRGRGYAGELFF. The entire variable domain, with the rest obtained from reference TRBV14 and TRBJ2-2, is as follows: EAGVTQFPSHSVIEKGQTVTLRCDPISGHDNLYWYRRVMGKEIKFLLHFVKESKQDESGMPNNRFLAERTGGTYSTLKVQPAELEDSGVYFCASSQLRGRGYAGELFFGEGSRLTVL.

V gene TRBV11-2 combines with J gene TRBJ2-7; TCRdb reports TRBD2, a call that lacks DNA to check it against. In germline, CDR1 is SGHAT, CDR2 FQNNGV. The CDR3 loop spans 18 amino acids. CDR3 in amino acids: CASSLVLLAGERRREQYF.

The rearrangement links TRBV4-3 to TRBJ2-2; the TCRdb call, TRBD1, lacks DNA for checking. The CDR3 runs to 17 residues. Germline V CDR1 and CDR2: LGHNA, YSLEER. CDR3 sequence reads: CASSHHPQGSNTGELFF.